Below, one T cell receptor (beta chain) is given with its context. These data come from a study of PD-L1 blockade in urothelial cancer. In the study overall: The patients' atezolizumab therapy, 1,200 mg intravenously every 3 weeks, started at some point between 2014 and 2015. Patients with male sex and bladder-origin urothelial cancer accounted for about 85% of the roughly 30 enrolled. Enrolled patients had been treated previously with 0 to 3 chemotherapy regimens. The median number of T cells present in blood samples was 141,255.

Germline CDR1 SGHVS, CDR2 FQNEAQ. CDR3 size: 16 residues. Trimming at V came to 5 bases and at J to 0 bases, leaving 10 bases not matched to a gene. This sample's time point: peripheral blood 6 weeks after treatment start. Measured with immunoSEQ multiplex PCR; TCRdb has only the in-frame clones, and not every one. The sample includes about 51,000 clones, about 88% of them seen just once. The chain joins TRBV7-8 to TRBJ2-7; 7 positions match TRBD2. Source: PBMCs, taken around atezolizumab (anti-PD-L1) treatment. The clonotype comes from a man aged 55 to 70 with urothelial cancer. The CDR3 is CASSPASGLISYEQYF. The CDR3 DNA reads TGTGCCAGCAGCCCAGCTAGCGGTCTTATCTCCTACGAGCAGTACTTC.